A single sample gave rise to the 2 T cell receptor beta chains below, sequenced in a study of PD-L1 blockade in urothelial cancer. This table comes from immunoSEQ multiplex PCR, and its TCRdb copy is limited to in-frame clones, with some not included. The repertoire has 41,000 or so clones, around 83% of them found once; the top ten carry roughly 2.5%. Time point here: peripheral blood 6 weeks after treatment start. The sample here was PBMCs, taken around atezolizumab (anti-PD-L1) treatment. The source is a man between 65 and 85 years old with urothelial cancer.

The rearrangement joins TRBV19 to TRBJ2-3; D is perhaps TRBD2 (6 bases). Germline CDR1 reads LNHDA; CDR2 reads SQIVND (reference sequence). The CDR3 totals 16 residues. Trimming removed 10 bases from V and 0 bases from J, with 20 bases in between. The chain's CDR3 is CATTPSGGISTDTQYF. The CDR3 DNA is TGTGCCACTACCCCTAGTGGAGGGATTAGCACAGATACGCAGTATTTT.

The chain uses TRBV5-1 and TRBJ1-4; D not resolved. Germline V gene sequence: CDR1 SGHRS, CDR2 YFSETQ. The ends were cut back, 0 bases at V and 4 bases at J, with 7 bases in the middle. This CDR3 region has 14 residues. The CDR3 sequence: CASSLEHLNEKLFF. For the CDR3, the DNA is TGCGCCAGCAGCTTGGAACATCTTAATGAAAAACTGTTTTTT. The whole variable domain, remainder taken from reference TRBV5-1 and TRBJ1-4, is KAGVTQTPRYLIKTRGQQVTLSCSPISGHRSVSWYQQTPGQGLQFLFEYFSETQRNKGNFPGRFSGRQFSNSRSEMNVSTLELGDSALYLCASSLEHLNEKLFFGSGTQLSVL.